The TCR beta chain under discussion was sequenced for a study of blood T cell repertoires in COVID-19. CDR3 length: 13 residues. V was shortened by 5 bases and J by 10 bases, with 12 bases between the two germline ends. The V gene's germline CDR1 is SGHTA and CDR2 FQGNSA. TCRdb's copy holds only in-frame clones and misses some; the assay was immunoSEQ multiplex PCR. The profile shows some 230,000 clones, about 80% of them singletons. This TCR came from a middle-aged man who had recovered from COVID-19. The sample taken for sequencing was PBMCs or T cells enriched from blood (not recorded which). This sequence joins TRBV7-2 and TRBJ1-6; weak D call: TRBD1 (6 bases). As DNA, the CDR3 is TGTGCCAGCAGCGTGCACAGGGACTCACCCCTCCACTTT. Its protein is CASSVHRDSPLHF.